Listed below are T cell receptor beta chains from one sample, sequenced in a study of cytomegalovirus exposure and HLA in healthy donors. Method: immunoSEQ multiplex PCR; TCRdb's copy keeps in-frame clones and lacks some. The repertoire holds roughly 100,000 clones, around four fifths seen once, with around 1.3% in the top ten. Input material: PBMCs. Receptor source: a man aged 25-40 years in good health and CMV-seronegative. Each CDR3 is given with its conserved first and last residue. D genes are given only for firm matches. Size is omitted from some rows. Given values are once, few, many or a class for expanded clones.

d_call clone_size j_call v_call cdr3_nt cdr3_aa
- - TRBJ1-3 TRBV5-6 TGTGCCAGCAGCTTGGGGGGGGCTGGAAACACCATATATTTT CASSLGGAGNTIYF
TRBD2 - TRBJ2-2 TRBV19 TGTGCCAGTAACCGACTAGCGGGGGGGACACGGGGCACCGGGGAGCTGTTTTTT CASNRLAGGTRGTGELFF
- - TRBJ1-2 TRBV9 TGTGCCAGCAGCGGAGAGTCCAGGGCCCTAACGGGTGGCTACACCTTC CASSGESRALTGGYTF
- - TRBJ2-3 TRBV4-2 TGTGCCAGCAGCCCGCGATGGGGGCCGGCAGATACGCAGTATTTT CASSPRWGPADTQYF
- - TRBJ2-2 TRBV9 TGTGCCAGCAGCGTAGCCCCGACAGCTTTGGTGGGAACCGGGGAGCTGTTTTTT CASSVAPTALVGTGELFF
TRBD1 - TRBJ2-5 TRBV5-1 TGCGCCAGCAGCCGGACAGGGACCCTACAAGAGACCCAGTACTTC CASSRTGTLQETQYF
- - TRBJ1-1 TRBV4-1 TGCGCCAGCAGAAAGCCGGGGGGATCGGCTGAAGCTTTCTTT CASRKPGGSAEAFF
TRBD1 few TRBJ1-2 TRBV5-1 TGCGCCAGCAGCTTGGTTGGAGACCCTGGGACAGGGGGTAAGGAGGACACCTTC CASSLVGDPGTGGKEDTF
TRBD1 - TRBJ1-1 TRBV5-1 TGCGCCAGCAGCAAAGGGACAGCGAACACTGAAGCTTTCTTT CASSKGTANTEAFF
TRBD1 - TRBJ2-2 TRBV11-3 TGTGCCAGCAGCTTATCCCCCCGGACAGGGCCTTACACCGGGGAGCTGTTTTTT CASSLSPRTGPYTGELFF
- - TRBJ2-3 TRBV6-6 TGTGCCAGCAGTAGGGGGACGAAGAAGGCGGATACGCAGTATTTT CASSRGTKKADTQYF
- - TRBJ1-2 TRBV7-9 TGTGCCAGCAGCGAAGTAGCAGGGGCATATGGCTACACCTTC CASSEVAGAYGYTF
TRBD2 - TRBJ2-1 TRBV5-1 TGCGCCAGCGGCGGATGGACTAGCGGGAGGGATGAGCAGTTCTTC CASGGWTSGRDEQFF
- few TRBJ2-2 TRBV29-1 TGCAGCGTTTCCTCTATCGGGGAGCTGTTTTTT CSVSSIGELFF
- few TRBJ2-3 TRBV5-1 TGCGCCAGCAGCCCAGGGCAGGGTGCAGATACGCAGTATTTT CASSPGQGADTQYF
TRBD1 - TRBJ1-5 TRBV10-3 TGTGCCATCAGTGAAACCCGGACAGGGGACAGCAATCAGCCCCAGCATTTT CAISETRTGDSNQPQHF
- - TRBJ2-7 TRBV7-8 TGTGCCAGCAGCTTAGTCCCGTCCTACGAGCAGTACTTC CASSLVPSYEQYF
TRBD1 - TRBJ2-7 TRBV6-5 TGTGCCAGCAGTTACTCCTCAGGGGGCCTTTTCTACGAGCAGTACTTC CASSYSSGGLFYEQYF
TRBD1 few TRBJ2-1 TRBV29-1 TGCAGCGATCAGGGGGTGCGAATGAGAAATGAGCAGTTCTTC CSDQGVRMRNEQFF
TRBD1 - TRBJ2-1 TRBV4-1 TGCGCCAGCAGCCGCGGACCGGACAGGCTTTCCTACAATGAGCAGTTCTTC CASSRGPDRLSYNEQFF
- - TRBJ1-4 TRBV19 TGTGCCAGTAGTATAGACCACGGGTTTCCGGCAACTAATGAAAAACTGTTTTTT CASSIDHGFPATNEKLFF
TRBD1 - TRBJ2-1 TRBV15 TGTGCCACCAGACAGGGGACCAACGGAAATGAGCAGTTCTTC CATRQGTNGNEQFF
- - TRBJ2-3 TRBV7-6 TGTGCCAGCAGCCCCACCCCAGGGGCCAGGGACCGCACAGATACGCAGTATTTT CASSPTPGARDRTDTQYF
TRBD1 few TRBJ2-3 TRBV9 TGTGCCAGCAGCGTGGATACCGGGACAGGGGCCGATACGCAGTATTTT CASSVDTGTGADTQYF
TRBD1 once TRBJ1-1 TRBV18 TGTGCCAGCTCAGACCCGGGACAGGGTTTTTTCTTT CASSDPGQGFFF
- - TRBJ2-7 TRBV28 TGTGCCAGCAGTCCCCCCCTCTACGAGCAGTACTTC CASSPPLYEQYF
TRBD1 once TRBJ2-2 TRBV5-6 TGTGCCAGCAGCCCCCAGGGGGTTCCCGGGGAGCTGTTTTTT CASSPQGVPGELFF
- few TRBJ1-4 TRBV5-1 TGCGCCAGCAGCTGCCAGACAGTCCCTAAACACGAAAAACTGTTTTTT CASSCQTVPKHEKLFF
TRBD1 - TRBJ2-7 TRBV5-1 TGCGCCAGCAGCTTGGCGGACAGGGTCTACGAGCAGTACTTC CASSLADRVYEQYF
- - TRBJ1-5 TRBV18 TGTGCCAGCTCACCATACAGCAATTTCAATCAGCCCCAGCATTTT CASSPYSNFNQPQHF
TRBD1 - TRBJ1-1 TRBV28 TGTGCCAGCAGATCCGGACAGGGTGGTCACACTGAAGCTTTCTTT CASRSGQGGHTEAFF
TRBD1 - TRBJ1-5 TRBV4-1 TGCGCCAGCAGCCATCTACAGGGGGCGCGGGGTCAGCCCCAGCATTTT CASSHLQGARGQPQHF
- once TRBJ2-5 TRBV2 TGTGCCTCACGCCGAGAGGATCTTCTGTCGGGGACCCAGTACTTC CASRREDLLSGTQYF
TRBD1 - TRBJ1-1 TRBV18 TGTGCCAGCTCACCAGGGACAGAAACTGAAGCTTTCTTT CASSPGTETEAFF
TRBD2 - TRBJ2-1 TRBV11-2 TGTGCCAGCAGCCCACGTACAACCGCGGGGGGGTCAAATGAGCAGTTCTTC CASSPRTTAGGSNEQFF
TRBD1 - TRBJ2-3 TRBV30 TGTGCCTGGAGTCAGGGGACAGGTCGGGCAGATACGCAGTATTTT CAWSQGTGRADTQYF
- - TRBJ1-5 TRBV28 TGTGCCAGCAGTTCCTCTCCCAGCAATCAGCCCCAGCATTTT CASSSSPSNQPQHF
- - TRBJ2-7 TRBV5-4 TGTGCCAGCAGCACGGACTGGGCCTACGAGCAGTACTTC CASSTDWAYEQYF
TRBD2 - TRBJ2-3 TRBV7-2 TGTGCCAGCAGCTTAGTGCGGGGGTCCTCAGATACGCAGTATTTT CASSLVRGSSDTQYF
TRBD1 - TRBJ1-1 TRBV6-1 TGTGCCAGCAGTGAAGGACAGGGGTATTACACTGAAGCTTTCTTT CASSEGQGYYTEAFF
- - TRBJ2-3 TRBV9 TGTGCCAGCAGCGTAGGCATAGGGGCTCACGCAGATACGCAGTATTTT CASSVGIGAHADTQYF
TRBD2 few TRBJ2-7 TRBV4-1 TGCGCCAGCAGCCAAGAGTGGCGGGGGACCGTCTACGAGCAGTACTTC CASSQEWRGTVYEQYF
TRBD2 - TRBJ2-2 TRBV19 TGTGCCAGTAGTATACCACTGCTAGCGGGATATAACACCGGGGAGCTGTTTTTT CASSIPLLAGYNTGELFF
TRBD1 - TRBJ1-4 TRBV4-1 TGCGCCAGCAGCCCGGACAGGGGGCGCGATGAAAAACTGTTTTTT CASSPDRGRDEKLFF
TRBD1 - TRBJ1-1 TRBV10-2 TGCGCCAGCAGTGGACAGGGTTCTGAAGCTTTCTTT CASSGQGSEAFF
TRBD1 few TRBJ2-7 TRBV5-4 TGTGCCAGCAGCCCCGGGACAGGGGCCTACGAGCAGTACTTC CASSPGTGAYEQYF
TRBD1 - TRBJ1-2 TRBV10-2 TGCGCCAGCAGTGACCGCGACAGGGGCTATGGCTACACCTTC CASSDRDRGYGYTF
TRBD1 - TRBJ1-2 TRBV19 TGTGCCAGTAGTCCGCGGACAGGGGATGGCTACACCTTC CASSPRTGDGYTF
- - TRBJ2-1 TRBV15 TGTGCCACCAGCGGTTATAGCTCCTACAATGAGCAGTTCTTC CATSGYSSYNEQFF
- - TRBJ2-5 TRBV18 TGTGCCAGCTCAGAGGACGGGACAAGGGGAGAGACCCAGTACTTC CASSEDGTRGETQYF
TRBD2 - TRBJ2-2 TRBV27 TGTGCCAGCAGTTTATCGAATCCCGGGGGGGCGAACACCGGGGAGCTGTTTTTT CASSLSNPGGANTGELFF
- - TRBJ2-7 TRBV27 TGTGCCAGCAGTCCGTACAGCCTCACAGGCTACGAGCAGTACTTC CASSPYSLTGYEQYF
TRBD1 few TRBJ2-6 TRBV19 TGTGCCAGTAGTAAAGGACAGGGGGCGCCTGGGGCCAACGTCCTGACTTTC CASSKGQGAPGANVLTF
- few TRBJ2-7 TRBV7-9 TGTGCCAGCAGCCAAGGGGGATCCTACGAGCAGTACTTC CASSQGGSYEQYF
- few TRBJ2-6 TRBV5-4 TGTGCCAGCAGCTGGTCGGACACCTTCGCCTCTGGGGCCAACGTCCTGACTTTC CASSWSDTFASGANVLTF
TRBD1 - TRBJ2-7 TRBV7-9 TGTGCCAGCAGCTTACTCCGAGACAGGGGTCCCTACGAGCAGTACTTC CASSLLRDRGPYEQYF
- - TRBJ2-4 TRBV15 TGTGCCACCAGCAGAGAGCCCTCCCGGGACATTCAGTACTTC CATSREPSRDIQYF
TRBD1 - TRBJ2-3 TRBV5-1 TGCGCCAGCAGCGAGACAGGGGATCATACGCAGTATTTT CASSETGDHTQYF
- few TRBJ1-6 TRBV19 TGTGCCAGTAGTATTGGGCAGAACAATTCACCCCTCCACTTT CASSIGQNNSPLHF